Listed below are T cell receptor beta chains from one sample, sequenced in a study of blood T cells in healthy people across ages. TCRdb re-called the 5' RACE reads with MiXCR, one entry per CDR3 protein. Among almost 1 million distinct CDR3 sequences listed, just over 50% were seen once. Sequences were obtained from blood. Every receptor here comes from a woman aged 55-69 years in good health. The CDR3 runs from the conserved cysteine through the conserved F or W. The order of the fields is CDR3 protein, CDR3 DNA, D gene, clone size, J gene, V gene. D genes are given only for firm matches. A row's size may be missing; if present it is once, few, many or a size class.

CDR3: CASSLDWTATYEQYF; DNA: TGTGCCAGCAGCTTAGATTGGACAGCGACCTACGAGCAGTACTTC; D: .; size: few; J: TRBJ2-7; V: TRBV7-2
CDR3: CAISVGQGWNEQFF; DNA: TGTGCCATCAGTGTCGGACAAGGGTGGAATGAGCAGTTCTTC; D: .; size: few; J: TRBJ2-1; V: TRBV10-3
CDR3: CASSTTGRDGYTF; DNA: TGTGCCAGCAGTACGACAGGCCGGGATGGCTACACCTTC; D: .; size: .; J: TRBJ1-2; V: TRBV27
CDR3: CASSPGLGNQPQHF; DNA: TGTGCCAGCTCACCAGGGTTGGGCAATCAGCCCCAGCATTTT; D: .; size: few; J: TRBJ1-5; V: TRBV18
CDR3: CASRGKTGDGYTF; DNA: TGTGCCAGCAGAGGAAAGACAGGGGATGGCTACACCTTC; D: TRBD1; size: .; J: TRBJ1-2; V: TRBV6-1
CDR3: CASSRRLYAGTLNYGYTF; DNA: TGTGCCAGCAGCCGAAGACTATACGCAGGGACTCTTAACTATGGCTACACCTTC; D: .; size: .; J: TRBJ1-2; V: TRBV2
CDR3: CASSQPPARTEQFF; DNA: TGTGCCAGCAGCCAACCCCCAGCTCGGACTGAGCAGTTCTTC; D: .; size: .; J: TRBJ2-1; V: TRBV4-2
CDR3: CASSLTLREGQTDTQYF; DNA: TGTGCCAGCAGCTTAACCCTTCGGGAGGGCCAGACAGATACGCAGTATTTT; D: TRBD2; size: few; J: TRBJ2-3; V: TRBV7-9
CDR3: CASSQNLNEKLFF; DNA: TGCGCCAGCAGCCAAAATCTTAATGAAAAACTGTTTTTT; D: .; size: .; J: TRBJ1-4; V: TRBV4-3
CDR3: CASRATSYYGYTF; DNA: TGCGCCAGCAGGGCCACCTCTTACTATGGCTACACCTTC; D: .; size: .; J: TRBJ1-2; V: TRBV10-2
CDR3: CSARAGVHYNEQFF; DNA: TGCAGTGCACGAGCGGGAGTCCACTACAATGAGCAGTTCTTC; D: TRBD2; size: few; J: TRBJ2-1; V: TRBV20-1
CDR3: CASSPPRGRTEAFF; DNA: TGTGCCAGCAGTCCCCCCCGGGGGCGCACTGAAGCTTTCTTT; D: .; size: .; J: TRBJ1-1; V: TRBV2
CDR3: CAISGVAVDEQYF; DNA: TGTGCCATAAGCGGAGTAGCGGTCGATGAGCAGTACTTC; D: .; size: .; J: TRBJ2-7; V: TRBV28
CDR3: CASSQDHGAAGNTGELFF; DNA: TGCGCCAGCAGCCAAGATCATGGGGCAGCAGGAAACACCGGGGAGCTGTTTTTT; D: .; size: .; J: TRBJ2-2; V: TRBV4-3
CDR3: CASLRLGPGPMDNEQFF; DNA: TGCGCCAGCCTTAGACTAGGACCGGGACCGATGGACAATGAGCAGTTCTTC; D: .; size: many; J: TRBJ2-1; V: TRBV23-1